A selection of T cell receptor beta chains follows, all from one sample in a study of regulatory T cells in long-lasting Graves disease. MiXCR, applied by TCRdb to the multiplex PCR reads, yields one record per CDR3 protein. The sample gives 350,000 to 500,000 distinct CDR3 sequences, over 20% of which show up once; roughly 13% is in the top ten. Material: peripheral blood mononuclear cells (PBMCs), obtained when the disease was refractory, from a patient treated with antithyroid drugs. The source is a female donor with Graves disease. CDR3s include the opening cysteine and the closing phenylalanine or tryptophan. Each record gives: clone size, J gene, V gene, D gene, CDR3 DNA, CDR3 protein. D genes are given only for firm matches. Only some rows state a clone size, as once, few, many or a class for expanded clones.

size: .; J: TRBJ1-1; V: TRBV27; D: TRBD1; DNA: TGCGCCGGCACCTCCTCTGGGACAGGTCGGGGTGAAGCTTTCTTT; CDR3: CAGTSSGTGRGEAFF
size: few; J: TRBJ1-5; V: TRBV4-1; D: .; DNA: TGCGCCAGCAGCCAAGATCTTAGCAATCAGCCCCAGCATTTT; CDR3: CASSQDLSNQPQHF
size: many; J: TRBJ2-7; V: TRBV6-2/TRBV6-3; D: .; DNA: TGTGCCAGCAGTTACTCGAAAGCTCCTCCCGCCCACGAGCAGTACTTC; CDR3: CASSYSKAPPAHEQYF
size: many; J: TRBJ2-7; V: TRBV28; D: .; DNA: TGTGCCAGCAGCCGACGGGAACGGCTTAGCTCCTACGAGCAGTACTTC; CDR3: CASSRRERLSSYEQYF
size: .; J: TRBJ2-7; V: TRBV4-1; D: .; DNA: TGCGCCAGCAGCCAAGGTGACAAGTCCTACGAGCAGTACTTC; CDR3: CASSQGDKSYEQYF
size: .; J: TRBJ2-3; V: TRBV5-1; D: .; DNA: TGCGCCAGCAGCCCAGGGACCTACACAGATACGCAGTATTTT; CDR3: CASSPGTYTDTQYF
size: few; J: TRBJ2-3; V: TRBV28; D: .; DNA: TGTGCCAGCAGTCGGGACTCTGCAGATACGCAGTATTTT; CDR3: CASSRDSADTQYF
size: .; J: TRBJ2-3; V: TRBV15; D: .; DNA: TGTGCCACCAGCAGAGGGGATAGCGGACGCACAGATACGCAGTATTTT; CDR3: CATSRGDSGRTDTQYF
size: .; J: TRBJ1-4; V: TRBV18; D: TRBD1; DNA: TGTGCCAGCTCACCACCCGACAGGGGAAATGAAAAACTGTTTTTT; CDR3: CASSPPDRGNEKLFF
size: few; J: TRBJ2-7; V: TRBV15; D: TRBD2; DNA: TGTGCCACCAGCTTGGGCCTAGCGGGAGGGGAGCAGTACTTC; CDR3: CATSLGLAGGEQYF
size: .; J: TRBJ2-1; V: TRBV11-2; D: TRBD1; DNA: TGTGCCAGCAGCTTAGTGGCGGGACAGGGGGCGAATGAGCAGTTCTTC; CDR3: CASSLVAGQGANEQFF
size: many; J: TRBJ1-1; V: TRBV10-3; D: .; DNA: TGTGCCACGGAGGATGAGAGGAACACTGAAGCTTTCTTT; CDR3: CATEDERNTEAFF
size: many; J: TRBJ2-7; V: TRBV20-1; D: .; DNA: TGCAGTGCGCGCCCAACCGATGTTTACGAGCAGTACTTC; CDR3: CSARPTDVYEQYF
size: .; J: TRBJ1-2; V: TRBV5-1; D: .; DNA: TGCGCCAGCAGCTTGGAATTCGGTGCCGGCTATGGCTACACCTTC; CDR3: CASSLEFGAGYGYTF
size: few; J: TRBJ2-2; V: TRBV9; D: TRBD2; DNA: TGTGCCAGCAGCGGGACTAGCGGGACCGGGGAGCTGTTTTTT; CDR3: CASSGTSGTGELFF
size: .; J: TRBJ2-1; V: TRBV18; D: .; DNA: TGTGCCAGCTCACCCCCGGCGACAGCCTACAATGAGCAGTTCTTC; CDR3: CASSPPATAYNEQFF
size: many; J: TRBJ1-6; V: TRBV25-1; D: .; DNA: TGTGCCAGCAGTGAAGAGGTATTCGGTAATTCACCCCTCCACTTT; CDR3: CASSEEVFGNSPLHF
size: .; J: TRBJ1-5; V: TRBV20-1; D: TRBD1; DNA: TGCAGTGCGCAACAGGGGAGTAGCAATCAGCCCCAGCATTTT; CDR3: CSAQQGSSNQPQHF
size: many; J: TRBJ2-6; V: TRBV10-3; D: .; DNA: TGTGCCATCAGTGATCGAGAAACTGGGGCCAACGTCCTGACTTTC; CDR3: CAISDRETGANVLTF
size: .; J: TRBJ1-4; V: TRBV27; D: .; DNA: TGTGCCAGCAGCTGGGGGCGCGGTGGCCGGTTAGGAAAACTGTTTTTT; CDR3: CASSWGRGGRLGKLFF
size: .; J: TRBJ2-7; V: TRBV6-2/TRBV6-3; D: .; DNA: TGTGCCAGCAGTTACGGCGGGGCACCCTACGAGCAGTACTTC; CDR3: CASSYGGAPYEQYF
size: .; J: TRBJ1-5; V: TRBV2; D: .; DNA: TGTGCCAGCAGTGAAGTGGCGTGGGGGGGGGACCAGCCCCAGCATTTT; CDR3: CASSEVAWGGDQPQHF
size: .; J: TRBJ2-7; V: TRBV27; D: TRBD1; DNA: TGTGCCAGCAGTTCCCCCGGGGACAGCCGCCGCGAGCAGTACTTC; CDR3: CASSSPGDSRREQYF
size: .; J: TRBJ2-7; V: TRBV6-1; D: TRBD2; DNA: TGTGCCAGCAGCGTTAGCGGGAGTCCGTCCTACGAGCAGTACTTC; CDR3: CASSVSGSPSYEQYF
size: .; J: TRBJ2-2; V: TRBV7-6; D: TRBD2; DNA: TGTGCCAGCAGGGACGGGACTAGGGACACCGGGGAGCTGTTTTTT; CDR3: CASRDGTRDTGELFF
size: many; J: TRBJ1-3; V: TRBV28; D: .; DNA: TGTGCCAGCAGTCTTGCCGGGGTCTCTGGAAACACCATATATTTT; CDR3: CASSLAGVSGNTIYF
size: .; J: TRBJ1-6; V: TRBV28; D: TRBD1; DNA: TGTGCCAGCAGTTTATTAAGGACAGGGGGTGGGTCACCCCTCCACTTT; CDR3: CASSLLRTGGGSPLHF
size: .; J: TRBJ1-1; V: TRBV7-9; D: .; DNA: TGTGCCAGCAGCTTAACTGCGAGCACTGAAGCTTTCTTT; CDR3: CASSLTASTEAFF
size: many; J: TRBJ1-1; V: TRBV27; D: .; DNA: TGTGCCAGCAGTTTAATTGCAAATATGAACACTGAAGCTTTCTTT; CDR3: CASSLIANMNTEAFF
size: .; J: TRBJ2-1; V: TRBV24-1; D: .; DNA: TGTGCCACCAGTGATCAGGATTGGAATGAGCAGTTCTTC; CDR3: CATSDQDWNEQFF
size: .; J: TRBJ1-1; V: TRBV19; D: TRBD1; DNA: TGTGCCAGTAGTCCTTGGACAGGGGGAAACACTGAAGCTTTCTTT; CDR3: CASSPWTGGNTEAFF
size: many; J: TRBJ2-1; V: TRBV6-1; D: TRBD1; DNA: TGTGCCAGCAGTGAAGCAGACAGGGTACATTCAAGGTACAATGAGCAGTTCTTC; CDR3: CASSEADRVHSRYNEQFF
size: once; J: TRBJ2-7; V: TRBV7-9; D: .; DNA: TGTGCCAGCAGCGATACAGAGAAACCCTACGAGCAGTACTTC; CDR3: CASSDTEKPYEQYF
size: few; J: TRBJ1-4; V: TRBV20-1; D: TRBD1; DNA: TGCAGTGCTAGAGAGCTACAGGGGGCAAATGAAAAACTGTTTTTT; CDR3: CSARELQGANEKLFF
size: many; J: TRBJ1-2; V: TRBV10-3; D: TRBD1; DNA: TGTGCCATCACGACTAGCAGGGGGCCCGACTATGGCTACACCTTC; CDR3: CAITTSRGPDYGYTF
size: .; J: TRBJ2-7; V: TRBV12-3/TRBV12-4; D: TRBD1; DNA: TGTGCCAGCAGCCGAAGACCGGGACAGGGGCTCTACGAGCAGTACTTC; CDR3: CASSRRPGQGLYEQYF
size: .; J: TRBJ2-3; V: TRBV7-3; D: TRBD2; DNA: TGTGCCAGCAGCTTTGGAGCGGGGCTACCAGATACGCAGTATTTT; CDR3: CASSFGAGLPDTQYF
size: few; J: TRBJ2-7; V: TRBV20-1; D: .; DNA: TGCAGTGCTAGAGCCGCCCGGGTTGGTCCATCCTACGAGCAGTACTTC; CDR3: CSARAARVGPSYEQYF
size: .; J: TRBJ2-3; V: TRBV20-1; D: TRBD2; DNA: TGCAGTGCTAGAGATTGGAGGACTAGCGGGAATGTAGATACGCAGTATTTT; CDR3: CSARDWRTSGNVDTQYF
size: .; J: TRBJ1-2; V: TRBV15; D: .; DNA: TGTGCCACCAGCAGAGCTGGGGGGGCCACTAACTATGGCTACACCTTC; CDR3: CATSRAGGATNYGYTF
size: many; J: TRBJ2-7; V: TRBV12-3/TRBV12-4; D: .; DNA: TGTGCCAGCAGTTTGCGTCACGAGCAGTACTTC; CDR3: CASSLRHEQYF
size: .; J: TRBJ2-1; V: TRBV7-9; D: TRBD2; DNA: TGTGCCAGCAGCTTGGCTAGCGGCCCCGGGTATGAGCAGTTCTTC; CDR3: CASSLASGPGYEQFF